Below, one T cell receptor beta chain is given with its context. PCR employed 60 Vbeta and 13 Jbeta primers. Study processing details: Around 80 million unique TCR beta chains, some 9.9 million of them shared, were counted by a later analysis. Method: immunoSEQ multiplex PCR; TCRdb's copy keeps in-frame clones and lacks some. V, J and clone size are those of that table, while D and trimming were read from the DNA. The repertoire holds 95,000 to 150,000 clones, with approximately 69% as singletons. The sample belongs to a study of cytomegalovirus exposure and HLA in healthy donors. Study summary: Of several hundred genotyped donors, roughly 81% clustered with self-reported Caucasian donors.

Trimming took 1 base from V and 2 from J, leaving 8 bases between them. The CDR3 totals 14 residues. From germline, CDR1 is SGHTA and CDR2 FQGNSA. The source of this sequence is a man in his forties or fifties in good health and CMV-seropositive. The chain employs TRBV7-2 and TRBJ1-1, with unresolved D. What was sequenced was PBMCs. In nucleotides, the CDR3 is TGTGCCAGCAGCTTAGATACAGCAAACACTGAAGCTTTCTTT. This translates into CASSLDTANTEAFF.